The 26 T cell receptor beta chains reported below all come from one sample, sequenced in a study of blood T cell repertoires in COVID-19 (TCRdb year 2020). Library generation was performed with the immunoSEQ multiplex PCR assay. The table comes from immuneACCESS by way of TCRdb, which keeps in-frame sequences with V and J called. Part of the clones is missing from these tables; in studies checked, under half for an unresolved V gene and the rest for unknown reasons. The sample profile shows some 110,000 clones; 65% to 75% of them were found once. Together, the top ten hold approximately 0.9% of the sample. The specimen was peripheral blood. The receptor source for this set is a human donor with acute or convalescent COVID-19. The donor label of this sample is uncertain.

The chain carries TRBV19 and TRBJ1-5; TRBD1 agrees at 8 bases. V shed 7 bases, J shed 2 bases, and the junction held 7 bases outside the gene matches. The CDR3 has 15 amino acids. Germline V gives CDR1 LNHDA, CDR2 SQIVND (reference sequence). CDR3 protein: CASTPIQGGNQPQHF. DNA of the CDR3: TGTGCCAGTACCCCAATACAGGGGGGCAATCAGCCCCAGCATTTT. Filled out from reference TRBV19 and TRBJ1-5, the complete variable domain reads DGGITQSPKYLFRKEGQNVTLSCEQNLNHDAMYWYRQDPGQGLRLIYYSQIVNDFQKGDIAEGYSVSREKKESFPLTVTSAQKNPTAFYLCASTPIQGGNQPQHFGDGTRLSIL.

The chain recombines TRBV4-1 with TRBJ1-5; a possible D gene is TRBD1 (6 bases). Trimming removed 1 base from V and 2 bases from J, with 15 bases in between. Germline values: CDR1 MGHRA, CDR2 YSYEKL. The CDR3 runs 17 residues. CDR3 nucleotide sequence: TGCGCCAGCAGCCAAGTGACAGGCCGGGGGGGCAATCAGCCCCAGCATTTT. This encodes CASSQVTGRGGNQPQHF.

V gene TRBV9 combines with J gene TRBJ1-4, with D perhaps TRBD1 (6 bases). This CDR3 contains 14 residues. Germline CDR1 SGDLS, CDR2 YYNGEE. V lost 4 bases, J lost 6 bases, and 13 bases lay in between. The CDR3 DNA follows: TGTGCCAGCAGCAAAAGGGCAGGGGATGAAAAACTGTTTTTT. It translates to CASSKRAGDEKLFF.

The chain joins TRBV24-1 to TRBJ2-5, with D perhaps matching TRBD2 (5 bases). The CDR3 length is 16 residues. Germline CDR1 KGHDR, CDR2 SFDVKD. V lost 4 bases, J lost 2 bases, and 16 bases lay in between. CDR3 DNA: TGTGCCACCAGTGACCCTACCGGGGTCCGACAAGAGACCCAGTACTTC. Translating gives CATSDPTGVRQETQYF.

The V gene is TRBV6-5, the J gene TRBJ1-4; D uncertain. Germline CDR1 MNHEY, CDR2 SVGAGI. The CDR3 covers 14 residues. Trimming pared 5 bases from V and 4 bases from J, leaving 11 bases between. CDR3 sequence reads: CASSRTFSNEKLFF. The DNA of the CDR3 is TGTGCCAGCAGTAGGACTTTTAGTAATGAAAAACTGTTTTTT.

The V and J genes are TRBV10-3 and TRBJ1-3, with 7 bases fitting TRBD1. The CDR3 runs to 19 residues. Germline values: CDR1 ENHRY, CDR2 SYGVKD. J was trimmed by 1 base and V by 5 bases; bases with no gene match: 17. CDR3 sequence (DNA): TGTGCCATCAGTCCTATTGAAACCTACAGGGGTCGGTCTGGAAACACCATATATTTT. This gives the protein CAISPIETYRGRSGNTIYF.

This sequence joins TRBV30 and TRBJ1-1; 8 bases align to TRBD1. CDR3 length: 17 amino acids. Germline CDR1 GTSNPN, CDR2 SVGIG (reference sequence). V trimming: 1 base; J trimming: 0 bases; junction bases outside the gene matches: 10. The CDR3 nucleotides read TGTGCCTGGAGTGGTAGGACAGGGAACACTTTGAACACTGAAGCTTTCTTT. It specifies CAWSGRTGNTLNTEAFF.

The V call is TRBV13, the J call TRBJ2-2; 10 bases match TRBD1. The CDR3 contains 16 residues. V gave up 5 bases and J gave up 5 bases; unmatched junction bases: 8. Germline CDR1 reads PRHDT; CDR2 reads FYEKMQ (reference sequence). The CDR3 is CASSRGQGQGTGELFF. The CDR3 DNA follows: TGTGCCAGCAGCCGGGGACAGGGGCAAGGGACCGGGGAGCTGTTTTTT.

The genes are TRBV6-1 and TRBJ2-2; D perhaps matches TRBD2 (5 bases). CDR3 length: 15 amino acids. Trimming left V 3 bases short and J 3 bases short, with 11 bases between. The germline CDR1 and CDR2 sequences are MNHNS and SASEGT. CDR3 DNA: TGTGCCAGCAGTGACCTTCGGGGTGACACCGGGGAGCTGTTTTTT. It translates to CASSDLRGDTGELFF.

J is TRBJ1-1 and V is TRBV10-2, with a tentative D call TRBD1 (6 bases). This CDR3 contains 13 residues. V lost 11 bases to trimming and J lost 0 bases, with 13 bases between them. The germline gives CDR1 WSHSY, CDR2 SAAADI. The CDR3 reads CAVRGSMNTEAFF. The CDR3 DNA sequence: TGCGCCGTCAGGGGTTCAATGAACACTGAAGCTTTCTTT.

This clone appeared many times. The chain links TRBV5-6 to TRBJ1-2; TRBD1 matches at 9 bases. Looked up from germline, CDR1 is SGHDT and CDR2 is YYEEEE. The CDR3 contains 15 residues. V lost 2 bases, J lost 7 bases, and 9 bases stayed unmatched. The CDR3 loop is CASSFEGQGYSGYTF. Written as DNA, the CDR3 is TGTGCCAGCAGCTTCGAGGGACAGGGTTATTCTGGCTACACCTTC.

The rearrangement links TRBV27 to TRBJ1-2, with 7 bases identical to TRBD1. This CDR3 contains 13 residues. V lost 8 bases, J lost 3 bases, and 6 bases stayed unmatched. Germline CDR1 and CDR2: MNHEY and SMNVEV (reference sequence). The chain's CDR3 is CASALTGYYGYTF. The CDR3 coding sequence is TGTGCCAGCGCCCTGACAGGGTACTATGGCTACACCTTC.

V is TRBV10-2 and J is TRBJ1-5; TRBD1 matches at 7 bases. The CDR3 is 13 amino acids. Germline lookup yields CDR1 WSHSY and CDR2 SAAADI. Losses at the gene ends were 8 bases for V and 4 bases for J; bases not matched to a gene: 5. This CDR3 reads CASRDRVNQPQHF. DNA for the CDR3: TGCGCCAGCCGAGACAGGGTAAATCAGCCCCAGCATTTT.

The V call is TRBV19, the J call TRBJ1-5, with D uncertain. Trimming shortened V by 6 bases and J by 2 bases, and 14 bases separated the two germline ends. Germline V CDR1 and CDR2: LNHDA, SQIVND (reference sequence). The CDR3 extends over 15 amino acids. The CDR3 sequence: CASRPTGSRNQPQHF. The CDR3 nucleotides read TGTGCCAGTAGACCGACGGGATCTCGCAATCAGCCCCAGCATTTT.

This clone showed up just a few times. The chain is built from TRBV19 and TRBJ1-2; the match to TRBD1 covers 9 bases. This CDR3 contains 12 residues. With 6 bases clipped from V and 8 bases from J, the junction kept 4 bases outside the gene matches. Germline assignment: CDR1 LNHDA and CDR2 SQIVND (reference sequence). The CDR3 DNA is TGTGCCAGTAGAATGGACAGGGGCGGCTACACCTTC. Its translation is CASRMDRGGYTF.

This clone showed up just a few times. This chain uses TRBV27 with TRBJ1-1; the match to TRBD1 covers 11 bases. The CDR3 is 18 residues long. Germline V gives CDR1 MNHEY, CDR2 SMNVEV (reference sequence). V shed 6 bases, J shed 5 bases, and the junction held 17 bases outside the gene matches. The CDR3 reads CASRIGYGTGGLWTEAFF. The CDR3 nucleotides read TGTGCCAGCAGGATTGGGTACGGGACAGGGGGGTTGTGGACTGAAGCTTTCTTT.

The chain couples TRBV2 to TRBJ1-3, with D possibly TRBD1 on 6 matching bases. CDR1 is SNHLY and CDR2 is FYNNEI in the germline V gene. Trimming stripped 2 bases from V and 0 bases from J, with 23 bases between. This CDR3 contains 20 residues. DNA of the CDR3: TGTGCCAGCAGTGAATCAAGGTACAGGGAAGTTGGACTCTCTGGAAACACCATATATTTT. It specifies CASSESRYREVGLSGNTIYF.

The rearrangement links TRBV6-5 to TRBJ2-5, with 14 bases matching TRBD2. The J segment lost 0 bases and the V segment lost 8 bases, leaving 2 bases of the junction unmatched. Germline V gives CDR1 MNHEY, CDR2 SVGAGI. The CDR3 is made up of 15 amino acids. The CDR3 loop reads CASATSGGDQETQYF. In DNA, the CDR3 is TGTGCCAGCGCGACTAGCGGGGGGGACCAAGAGACCCAGTACTTC.

The chain couples TRBV9 to TRBJ1-1, with D unclear. CDR3 length: 14 residues. Trimming pared 4 bases from V and 1 base from J, leaving 11 bases between. The germline CDR1 and CDR2 sequences are SGDLS and YYNGEE. The CDR3 nucleotides are TGTGCCAGCAGCTCACAAATTGGGAACACTGAAGCTTTCTTT. This codes for CASSSQIGNTEAFF.

The rearrangement joins TRBV2 to TRBJ2-7; 9 bases map to TRBD2. With 1 base clipped from V and 2 bases from J, the junction kept 3 bases outside the gene matches. The CDR3 is made up of 15 amino acids. Germline V gene lookup returns CDR1 SNHLY and CDR2 FYNNEI. CDR3 residues: CASSEGLAETYEQYF. The DNA of the CDR3 is TGTGCCAGCAGTGAAGGACTAGCGGAAACCTACGAGCAGTACTTC.

In its sample, this clone was seen a few times. This chain joins TRBV13 and TRBJ1-4; D is unclear. Trimming pared 5 bases from V and 4 bases from J, leaving 14 bases between. Germline CDR1 reads PRHDT; CDR2 reads FYEKMQ (reference sequence). The CDR3 totals 15 residues. CDR3 sequence (DNA): TGTGCCAGCAGCCCGCGCCGGGTCCTTAATGAAAAACTGTTTTTT. It is translated as CASSPRRVLNEKLFF. The whole variable domain, remainder taken from reference TRBV13 and TRBJ1-4, is AAGVIQSPRHLIKEKRETATLKCYPIPRHDTVYWYQQGPGQDPQFLISFYEKMQSDKGSIPDRFSAQQFSDYHSELNMSSLELGDSALYFCASSPRRVLNEKLFFGSGTQLSVL.

This clone was observed a few times. The chain is built from TRBV18 and TRBJ1-6; tentative D call: TRBD1 (5 bases). This CDR3 is built from 14 residues. Germline V gives CDR1 KGHSH, CDR2 LQKENI. V was pared by 6 bases and J by 7 bases, with 13 bases between. The CDR3 loop reads CASSLQGWNSPLHF. The CDR3 DNA is TGTGCCAGCTCCCTCCAGGGATGGAATTCACCCCTCCACTTT.

The chain combines TRBV20-1 with TRBJ2-5; D is ambiguous. The CDR3 is 11 residues long. Germline V gives CDR1 DFQATT, CDR2 SNEGSKA (reference sequence). V lost 2 bases, J lost 5 bases, and 6 bases lay in between. CDR3: CSARHVETQYF. In DNA form, the CDR3 reads TGCAGTGCTAGACATGTCGAGACCCAGTACTTC.

J is TRBJ1-2 and V is TRBV30; D call uncertain. The CDR3 length is 12 residues. Deletions cut 3 bases from V and 8 bases from J, with 13 bases between. Germline CDR1 is GTSNPN and CDR2 is SVGIG (reference sequence). The CDR3 DNA sequence: TGTGCCTGGAGCCAAAGGACGGGGGGCTACACCTTC. This codes for CAWSQRTGGYTF.

This sequence joins TRBV7-2 and TRBJ2-7; the D gene is possibly TRBD1 (5 bases). This CDR3 comprises 15 residues. Germline CDR1 and CDR2: SGHTA and FQGNSA. Trimming left V 1 base short and J 0 bases short, with 10 bases between. The CDR3, as DNA: TGTGCCAGCAGCTTAGGGGGCGCCCCCTCCTACGAGCAGTACTTC. Its translation: CASSLGGAPSYEQYF. Supplemented by reference TRBV7-2 and TRBJ2-7, the full variable domain reads GAGVSQSPSNKVTEKGKDVELRCDPISGHTALYWYRQSLGQGLEFLIYFQGNSAPDKSGLPSDRFSAERTGGSVSTLTIQRTQQEDSAVYLCASSLGGAPSYEQYFGPGTRLTVT.

This chain connects TRBV18 to TRBJ2-7; 9 bases map to TRBD1. Germline lookup yields CDR1 KGHSH and CDR2 LQKENI. The V gene end was trimmed by 4 bases and the J gene end by 6 bases; junction bases not matched to a gene: 7. The CDR3 is made up of 14 amino acids. CDR3 bases: TGTGCCAGCTCACTCGGACAGGGGACGGGCGAGCAGTACTTC. Translated: CASSLGQGTGEQYF. Full variable domain (outside the CDR3, taken from reference TRBV18 and TRBJ2-7): NAGVMQNPRHLVRRRGQEARLRCSPMKGHSHVYWYRQLPEEGLKFMVYLQKENIIDESGMPKERFSAEFPKEGPSILRIQQVVRGDSAAYFCASSLGQGTGEQYFGPGTRLTVT.